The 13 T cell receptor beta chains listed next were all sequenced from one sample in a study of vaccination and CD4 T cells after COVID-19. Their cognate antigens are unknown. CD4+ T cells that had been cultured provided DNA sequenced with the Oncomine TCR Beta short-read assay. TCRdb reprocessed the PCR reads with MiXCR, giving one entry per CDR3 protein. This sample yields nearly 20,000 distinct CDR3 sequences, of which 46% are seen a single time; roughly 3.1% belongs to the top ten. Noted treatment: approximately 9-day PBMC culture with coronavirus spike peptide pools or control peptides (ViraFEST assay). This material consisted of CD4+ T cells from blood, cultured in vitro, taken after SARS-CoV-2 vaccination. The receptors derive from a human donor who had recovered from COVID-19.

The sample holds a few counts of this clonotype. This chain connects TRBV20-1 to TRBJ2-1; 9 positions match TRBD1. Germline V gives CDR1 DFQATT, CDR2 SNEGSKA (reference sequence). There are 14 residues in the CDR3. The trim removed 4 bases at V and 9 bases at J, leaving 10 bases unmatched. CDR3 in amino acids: CSAIPPGQGREQFF. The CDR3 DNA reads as TGCAGTGCTATACCCCCGGGACAGGGTCGTGAGCAGTTCTTC.

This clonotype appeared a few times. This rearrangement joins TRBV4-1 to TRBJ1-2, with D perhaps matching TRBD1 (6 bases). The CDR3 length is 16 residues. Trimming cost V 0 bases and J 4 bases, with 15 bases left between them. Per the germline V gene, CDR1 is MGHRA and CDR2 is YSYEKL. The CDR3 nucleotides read TGCGCCAGCAGCCAAGAGGGGGGGGCGCGGAGCTATGGCTACACCTTC. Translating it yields CASSQEGGARSYGYTF.

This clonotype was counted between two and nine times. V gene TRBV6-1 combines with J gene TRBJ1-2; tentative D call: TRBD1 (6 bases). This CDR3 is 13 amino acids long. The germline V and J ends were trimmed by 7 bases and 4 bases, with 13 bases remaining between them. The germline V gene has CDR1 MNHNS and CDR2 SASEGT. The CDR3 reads CASMPTGSYGYTF. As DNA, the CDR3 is TGTGCCAGCATGCCAACAGGGAGCTATGGCTACACCTTC.

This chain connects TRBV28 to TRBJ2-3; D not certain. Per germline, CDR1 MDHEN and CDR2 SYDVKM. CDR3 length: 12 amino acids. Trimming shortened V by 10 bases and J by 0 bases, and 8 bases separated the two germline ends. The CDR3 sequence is CAIQSSTDTQYF. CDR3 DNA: TGTGCCATCCAATCCAGCACAGATACGCAGTATTTT.

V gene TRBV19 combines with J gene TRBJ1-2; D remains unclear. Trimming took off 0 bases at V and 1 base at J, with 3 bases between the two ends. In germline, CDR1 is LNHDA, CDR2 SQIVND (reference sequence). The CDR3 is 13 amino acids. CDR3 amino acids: CASSIEGNYGYTF. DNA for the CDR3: TGTGCCAGTAGTATAGAGGGTAACTATGGCTACACCTTC.

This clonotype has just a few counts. The CDR3: CSARSGASTAQHF. CDR3 nucleotide sequence: TGCAGTGCTAGATCAGGGGCGAGTACAGCCCAGCATTTT. This rearrangement joins TRBV20-1 to TRBJ1-5, with a possible D match to TRBD1 (6 bases). The CDR3 consists of 13 residues. The ends were cut back, 2 bases at V and 11 bases at J, with 16 bases in the middle. The germline CDR1 and CDR2 sequences are DFQATT and SNEGSKA (reference sequence).

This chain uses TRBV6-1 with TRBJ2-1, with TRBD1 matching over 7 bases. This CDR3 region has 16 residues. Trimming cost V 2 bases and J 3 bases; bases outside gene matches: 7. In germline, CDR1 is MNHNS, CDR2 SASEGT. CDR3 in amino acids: CASSEYGTALYNEQFF. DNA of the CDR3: TGTGCCAGCAGTGAATATGGGACAGCACTCTACAATGAGCAGTTCTTC.

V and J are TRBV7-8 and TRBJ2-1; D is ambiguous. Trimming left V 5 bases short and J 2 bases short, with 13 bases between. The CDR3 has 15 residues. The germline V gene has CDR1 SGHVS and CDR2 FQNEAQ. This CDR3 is CASSPDRSAYNEQFF. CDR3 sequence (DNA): TGTGCCAGCAGCCCCGATCGCTCGGCCTACAATGAGCAGTTCTTC.

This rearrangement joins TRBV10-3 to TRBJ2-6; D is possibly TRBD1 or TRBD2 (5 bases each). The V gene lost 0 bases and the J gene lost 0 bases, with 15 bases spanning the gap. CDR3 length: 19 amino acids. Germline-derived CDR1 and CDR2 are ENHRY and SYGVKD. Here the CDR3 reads CAISESSGGTPSGANVLTF. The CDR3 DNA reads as TGTGCCATCAGTGAGTCTAGTGGGGGTACGCCCTCTGGGGCCAACGTCCTGACTTTC.

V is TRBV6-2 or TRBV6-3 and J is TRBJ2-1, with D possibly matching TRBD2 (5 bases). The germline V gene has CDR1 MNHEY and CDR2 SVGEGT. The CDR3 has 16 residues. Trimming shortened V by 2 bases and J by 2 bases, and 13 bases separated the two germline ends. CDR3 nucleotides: TGTGCCAGCAGTTACCTGGCGGGCGAAACCTACAATGAGCAGTTCTTC. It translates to CASSYLAGETYNEQFF.

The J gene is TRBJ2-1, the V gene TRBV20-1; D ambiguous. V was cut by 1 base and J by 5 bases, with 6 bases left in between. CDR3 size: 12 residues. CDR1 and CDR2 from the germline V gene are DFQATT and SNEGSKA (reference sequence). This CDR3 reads CSARVSDNEQFF. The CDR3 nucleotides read TGCAGTGCTAGAGTATCAGACAATGAGCAGTTCTTC.

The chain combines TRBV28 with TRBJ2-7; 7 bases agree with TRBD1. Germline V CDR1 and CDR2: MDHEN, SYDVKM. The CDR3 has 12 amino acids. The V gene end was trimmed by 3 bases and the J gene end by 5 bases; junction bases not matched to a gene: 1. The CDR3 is CASSLQGDEQYF. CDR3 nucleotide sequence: TGTGCCAGCAGTTTGCAGGGGGACGAGCAGTACTTC.

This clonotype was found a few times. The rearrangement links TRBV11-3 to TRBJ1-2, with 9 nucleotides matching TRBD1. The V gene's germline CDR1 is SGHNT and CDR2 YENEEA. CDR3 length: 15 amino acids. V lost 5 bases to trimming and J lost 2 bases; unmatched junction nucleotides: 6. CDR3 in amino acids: CASSPGQGRNYGYTF. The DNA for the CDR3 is TGTGCCAGCAGCCCCGGACAGGGGAGGAACTATGGCTACACCTTC. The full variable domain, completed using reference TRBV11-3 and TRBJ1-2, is EAGVVQSPRYKIIEKKQPVAFWCNPISGHNTLYWYLQNLGQGPELLIRYENEEAVDDSQLPKDRFSAERLKGVDSTLKIQPAELGDSAVYLCASSPGQGRNYGYTFGSGTRLTVV.